This T cell receptor beta chain came from a study of CD8 T cells in Susac syndrome. The sample holds one count of this clonotype. CDR3 length: 15 residues. Germline V gene data show CDR1 as MDHEN and CDR2 as SYDVKM. Trimming left V 4 bases short and J 2 bases short, with 11 bases between. TCR beta was sequenced from blood CD8+ and CD4+ T cells. While serving as controls, healthy donors were matched for age and sex. With random hexamers, roughly 0.45 to 1 ug RNA was reverse transcribed. The TCR beta CDR3 was amplified by immunoSEQ multiplex PCR across 54 Vbeta, 13 Jbeta. TCRdb itself ran the immunoSEQ multiplex PCR reads through MiXCR, one entry per CDR3 protein. The table has roughly 120,000 distinct CDR3 sequences, 95% to 98% seen once; the top ten hold roughly 0.096%.

The chain couples TRBV28 to TRBJ1-4; no reliable D call. The material sequenced was CD4+ T cells from PBMCs. This receptor was taken from a human donor in good health. The CDR3 region has the DNA TGTGCCAGCAGTTCTTTGGGGTCCACTAATGAAAAACTGTTTTTT. It codes for CASSSLGSTNEKLFF. Full variable domain (rest looked up from reference TRBV28 and TRBJ1-4): DVKVTQSSRYLVKRTGEKVFLECVQDMDHENMFWYRQDPGLGLRLIYFSYDVKMKEKGDIPEGYSVSREKKERFSLILESASTNQTSMYLCASSSLGSTNEKLFFGSGTQLSVL.